The 15 T cell receptor beta chains below were found in one sample sequenced in a study of T cell repertoires in cytomegalovirus infection. These receptors lack a known antigen. Using its own MiXCR run on the reads, TCRdb lists one record per CDR3 protein. The repertoire consists of roughly 80,000 distinct CDR3 sequences, with roughly a quarter occurring once and the leading ten covering approximately 48%. This material consisted of CD8+ T cells from cultured PBMCs, taken from culture after CMV antigen stimulation. The receptor set was obtained from a human donor in good health (CMV status not recorded). Some clones in this sample may be carry-over from other donors' samples.

This clonotype was found many times. This chain connects TRBV7-6 to TRBJ2-2, with TRBD2 matching over 9 bases. The CDR3 loop spans 16 amino acids. After removal of 5 bases from V and 0 bases from J, the junction contained 4 bases not matched to a gene. Germline V gene sequence: CDR1 SGHVS, CDR2 FNYEAQ. CDR3 in DNA: TGTGCCAGCAGCCATACTAGCGGGCCGAACACCGGGGAGCTGTTTTTT. Translated, it gives CASSHTSGPNTGELFF.

The chain has TRBV6-2 or TRBV6-3 and TRBJ1-3; no firm D call. The CDR3 is 16 residues long. Germline V gene lookup returns CDR1 MNHEY and CDR2 SVGEGT. The ends were cut back, 7 bases at V and 4 bases at J, with 20 bases in the middle. The CDR3 protein is CASTSLRAAPGNTIYF. The CDR3 nucleotides read TGTGCCAGCACCTCACTGAGAGCGGCTCCGGGAAACACCATATATTTT.

The table lists this clonotype with many counts. The junction does not match germline at one end; this may be a read error. The chain carries TRBV7-2 and TRBJ2-7; D is possibly TRBD1 or TRBD2 (6 bases each). The CDR3 has 14 amino acids. CDR1 is SGHTA and CDR2 is FQGNSA in the germline V gene. CDR3 sequence (DNA): TGTGCCAGCAGTCCCGACGGGGGCCTCTACGGGCAGTACTTC. Translating gives CASSPDGGLYGQYF. Combining the CDR3 with reference TRBV7-2 and TRBJ2-7 gives the whole variable domain GAGVSQSPSNKVTEKGKDVELRCDPISGHTALYWYRQSLGQGLEFLIYFQGNSAPDKSGLPSDRFSAERTGGSVSTLTIQRTQQEDSAVYLCASSPDGGLYGQYFGPGTRLTVT.

V and J are TRBV9 and TRBJ1-1; D is unclear. This CDR3 contains 13 residues. V was clipped by 10 bases and J by 3 bases, with 16 bases between them. Germline values: CDR1 SGDLS, CDR2 YYNGEE. CDR3 sequence: CAASGPLDTEAFF. The CDR3 region has the DNA TGTGCCGCCTCTGGGCCCCTGGACACTGAAGCTTTCTTT.

This clonotype showed up many times. This chain uses TRBV5-4 with TRBJ2-5; the D is unclear. CDR1 SGHNT and CDR2 YYREEE come from the germline V gene (reference sequence). CDR3 length: 11 residues. Deletions cut 2 bases from V and 5 bases from J, with 4 bases between. The CDR3 coding sequence is TGTGCCAGCAGCTTAATGGAGACCCAGTACTTC. Translation: CASSLMETQYF.

The chain couples TRBV20-1 to TRBJ1-5, with a tentative D call TRBD1 (5 bases). CDR3 length equals 17 residues. The V end was cut by 3 bases, the J end by 4 bases, with 22 bases between. CDR1 and CDR2 (germline): DFQATT, SNEGSKA (reference sequence). The CDR3 loop is CSASRKEGSSFNQPQHF. As DNA, the CDR3 is TGCAGTGCTAGTAGGAAAGAGGGGTCCTCTTTTAATCAGCCCCAGCATTTT.

The chain links TRBV4-3 to TRBJ1-2; D is unresolved. Per germline, CDR1 LGHNA and CDR2 YSLEER. The CDR3 loop spans 14 amino acids. V was trimmed by 3 bases and J by 8 bases, leaving 16 bases between them. CDR3 DNA sequence: TGCGCCAGCAGCCACGGCGTGAGGGTTGGCGGCTACACCTTC. It is translated as CASSHGVRVGGYTF.

The chain has TRBV28 and TRBJ1-5; 9 bases are a match to TRBD1. The V gene's germline CDR1 is MDHEN and CDR2 SYDVKM. This CDR3 region has 17 residues. V shed 6 bases, J shed 5 bases, and the junction held 14 bases outside the gene matches. The CDR3 spells CASRGQGLGGLDQPQHF. CDR3 in DNA: TGTGCCAGCAGGGGACAGGGATTAGGGGGCTTGGATCAGCCCCAGCATTTT.

This clonotype has a handful of counts. The chain uses TRBV11-2 and TRBJ2-1, with a possible D match to TRBD1 (5 bases). Per germline, CDR1 SGHAT and CDR2 FQNNGV. The CDR3 is 13 residues long. With 3 bases removed from V and 6 bases from J, the gap between germline ends came to 9 bases. The CDR3 region has the DNA TGTGCCAGCAGCTTCTCCCAGGGCAATGAGCAGTTCTTC. This codes for CASSFSQGNEQFF.

CDR3 coding DNA: TGTGCCAGCAGTCTAAAGGGGGCGCCTGGAAACACCATATATTTT. Translating it yields CASSLKGAPGNTIYF. The chain combines TRBV12-3 or TRBV12-4 with TRBJ1-3; 7 nucleotides agree with TRBD1. This CDR3 has 15 amino acids. V shed 5 bases, J shed 2 bases, and the junction held 6 bases outside the gene matches.

At least ten counts were recorded for this clonotype. The chain joins TRBV7-8 to TRBJ2-3, with 10 positions matching TRBD2. The germline CDR1 and CDR2 sequences are SGHVS and FQNEAQ. The trim removed 3 bases at V and 5 bases at J, leaving 8 bases unmatched. There are 16 residues in the CDR3. This chain's CDR3 is CASSFFLAGGLDTQYF. The CDR3 bases are TGTGCCAGCAGCTTCTTTTTAGCGGGAGGACTAGATACGCAGTATTTT.

This clonotype has at least ten counts. The rearrangement joins TRBV6-5 to TRBJ2-1; D might be TRBD2 (6 bases). This CDR3 has 16 amino acids. Trimming took 4 bases from V and 4 from J, leaving 17 bases between them. In germline, CDR1 is MNHEY, CDR2 SVGAGI. CDR3 sequence (DNA): TGTGCCAGCAGTTTTTCGTTAGCGGAACATTACAATGAGCAGTTCTTC. It codes for CASSFSLAEHYNEQFF.

This chain's CDR3 is CASSLDTAGGGYNEQFF. Written as DNA, the CDR3 is TGTGCCAGCAGCTTAGATACCGCGGGGGGAGGGTACAATGAGCAGTTCTTC. The rearrangement links TRBV11-2 to TRBJ2-1, with 8 positions matching TRBD2. The length of the CDR3 is 17 residues. CDR1 and CDR2 from the germline V gene are SGHAT and FQNNGV. The V segment lost 0 bases and the J segment 4 bases; nucleotides outside the gene matches: 8. The whole variable domain, filled in from reference TRBV11-2 and TRBJ2-1, reads EAGVAQSPRYKIIEKRQSVAFWCNPISGHATLYWYQQILGQGPKLLIQFQNNGVVDDSQLPKDRFSAERLKGVDSTLKIQPAKLEDSAVYLCASSLDTAGGGYNEQFFGPGTRLTVL.

The J gene is TRBJ2-3, the V gene TRBV15; D might be TRBD2 (5 bases). This CDR3 comprises 15 residues. V lost 1 base to trimming and J lost 3 bases, with 11 bases between them. Germline CDR1 reads LNHNV; CDR2 reads YYDKDF (reference sequence). CDR3 coding DNA: TGTGCCACCAGCAGAGTCGGGGAAAGAACAGATACGCAGTATTTT. Translated, it gives CATSRVGERTDTQYF.

This rearrangement joins TRBV30 to TRBJ1-1; D possibly corresponds to TRBD1 (6 bases). V shed 4 bases and J shed 1 base, with 10 bases lying between them. The CDR3 consists of 13 residues. Germline-derived CDR1 and CDR2 are GTSNPN and SVGIG (reference sequence). This CDR3 is CAWTLTGNTEAFF. The CDR3 DNA is TGTGCCTGGACCTTGACAGGGAACACTGAAGCTTTCTTT.